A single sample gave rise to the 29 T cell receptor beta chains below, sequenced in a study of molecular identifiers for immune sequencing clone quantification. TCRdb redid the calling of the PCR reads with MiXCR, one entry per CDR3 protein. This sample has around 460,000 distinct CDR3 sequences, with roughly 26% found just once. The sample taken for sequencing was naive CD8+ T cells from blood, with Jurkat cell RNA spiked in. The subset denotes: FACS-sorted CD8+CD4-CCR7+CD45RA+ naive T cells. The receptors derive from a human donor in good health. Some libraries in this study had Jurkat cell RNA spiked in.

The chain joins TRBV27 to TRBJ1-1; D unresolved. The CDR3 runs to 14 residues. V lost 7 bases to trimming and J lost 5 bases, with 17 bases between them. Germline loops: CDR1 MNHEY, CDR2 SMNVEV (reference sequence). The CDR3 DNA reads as TGTGCCAGCAAGGAAAGGTCCGACCCGACTGAAGCTTTCTTT. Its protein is CASKERSDPTEAFF.

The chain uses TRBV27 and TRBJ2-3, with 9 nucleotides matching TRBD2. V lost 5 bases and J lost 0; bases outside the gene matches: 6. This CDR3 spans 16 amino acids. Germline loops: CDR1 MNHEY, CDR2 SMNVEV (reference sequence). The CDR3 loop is CASSTIAGVSTDTQYF. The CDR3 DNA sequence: TGTGCCAGCAGTACCATAGCGGGGGTAAGCACAGATACGCAGTATTTT.

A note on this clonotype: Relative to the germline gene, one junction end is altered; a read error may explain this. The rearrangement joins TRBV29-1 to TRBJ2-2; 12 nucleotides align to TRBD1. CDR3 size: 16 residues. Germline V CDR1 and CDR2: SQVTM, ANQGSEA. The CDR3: CRVDGIGTGGTGELFF. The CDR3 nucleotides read TGCAGGGTTGACGGGATTGGGACAGGGGGCACGGGGGAGCTGTTTTTT.

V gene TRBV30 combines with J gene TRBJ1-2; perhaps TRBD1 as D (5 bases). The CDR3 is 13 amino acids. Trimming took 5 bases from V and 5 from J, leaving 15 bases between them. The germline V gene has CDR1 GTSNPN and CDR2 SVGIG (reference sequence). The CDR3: CAWSRDWGYGYTF. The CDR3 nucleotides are TGTGCCTGGTCTCGGGACTGGGGTTATGGCTACACCTTC.

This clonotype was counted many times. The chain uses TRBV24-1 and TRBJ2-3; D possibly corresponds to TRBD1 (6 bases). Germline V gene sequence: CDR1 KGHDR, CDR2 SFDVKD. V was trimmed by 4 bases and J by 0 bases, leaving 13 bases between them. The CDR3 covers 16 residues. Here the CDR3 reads CATSDPRGFSTDTQYF. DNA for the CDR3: TGTGCCACCAGTGACCCCAGGGGCTTCAGCACAGATACGCAGTATTTT.

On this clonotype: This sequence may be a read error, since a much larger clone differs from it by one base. CDR3 nucleotide sequence: TGTGCCAGCAGTTCCCCCAAGACTAGCGGGGGGACAGGGGCCGCCGGGGAGCTGTTTTTT. The encoded protein is CASSSPKTSGGTGAAGELFF. The chain links TRBV28 to TRBJ2-2; 13 bases map to TRBD2. The V gene end was trimmed by 4 bases and the J gene end by 6 bases; junction bases not matched to a gene: 17. CDR3 length equals 20 residues. Germline CDR1 reads MDHEN; CDR2 reads SYDVKM.

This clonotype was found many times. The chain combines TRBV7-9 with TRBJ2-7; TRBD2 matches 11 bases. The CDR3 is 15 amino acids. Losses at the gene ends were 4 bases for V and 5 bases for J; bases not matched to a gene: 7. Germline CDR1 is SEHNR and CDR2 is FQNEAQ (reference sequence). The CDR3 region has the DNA TGTGCCAGCAGCTCGGCCGGGACTAGCGGCCACGAGCAGTACTTC. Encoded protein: CASSSAGTSGHEQYF.

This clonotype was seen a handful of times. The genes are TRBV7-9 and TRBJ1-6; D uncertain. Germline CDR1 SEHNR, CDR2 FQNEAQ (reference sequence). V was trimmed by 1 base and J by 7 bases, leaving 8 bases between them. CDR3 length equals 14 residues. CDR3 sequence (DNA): TGTGCCAGCAGCTTAGTTGATCTAAATTCACCCCTCCACTTT. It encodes CASSLVDLNSPLHF.

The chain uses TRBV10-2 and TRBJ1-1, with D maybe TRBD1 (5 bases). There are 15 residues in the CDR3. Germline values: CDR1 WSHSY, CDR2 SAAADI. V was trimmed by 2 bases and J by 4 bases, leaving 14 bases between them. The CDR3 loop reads CASSEPGHGGTEAFF. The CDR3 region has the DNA TGCGCCAGCAGTGAGCCGGGCCATGGGGGCACTGAAGCTTTCTTT.

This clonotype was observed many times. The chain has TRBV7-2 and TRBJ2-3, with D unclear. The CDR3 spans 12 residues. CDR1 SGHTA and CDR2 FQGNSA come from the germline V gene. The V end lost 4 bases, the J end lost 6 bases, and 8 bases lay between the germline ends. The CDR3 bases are TGTGCCAGCAGCTGGGTGGGGGATACGCAGTATTTT. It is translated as CASSWVGDTQYF. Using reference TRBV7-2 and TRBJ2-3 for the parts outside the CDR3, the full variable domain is GAGVSQSPSNKVTEKGKDVELRCDPISGHTALYWYRQSLGQGLEFLIYFQGNSAPDKSGLPSDRFSAERTGGSVSTLTIQRTQQEDSAVYLCASSWVGDTQYFGPGTRLTVL.

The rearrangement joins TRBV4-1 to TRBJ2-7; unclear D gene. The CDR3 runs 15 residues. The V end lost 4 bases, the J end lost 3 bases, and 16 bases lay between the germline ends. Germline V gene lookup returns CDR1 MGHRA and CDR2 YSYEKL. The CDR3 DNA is TGCGCCAGCAGCCCACGGTTCGGCAAGGACTACGAGCAGTACTTC. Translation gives CASSPRFGKDYEQYF.

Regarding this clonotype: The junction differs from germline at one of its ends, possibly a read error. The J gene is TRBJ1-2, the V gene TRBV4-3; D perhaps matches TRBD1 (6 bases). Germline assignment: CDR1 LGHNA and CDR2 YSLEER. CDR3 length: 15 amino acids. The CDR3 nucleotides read TGCGCCAGCAGCCAAGGGCCGGGGGCGGGCTATGGCTACATCTTC. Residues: CASSQGPGAGYGYIF.

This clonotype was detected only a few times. Written as DNA, the CDR3 is TGCGCCAGCAGCCAAGATGTTTTATATAAAAGCAATCAGCCCCAGCATTTT. Translation: CASSQDVLYKSNQPQHF. The J gene is TRBJ1-5, the V gene TRBV4-1; D remains ambiguous. The V and J ends lost 0 bases and 1 base respectively, with 13 bases between them. Germline CDR1 is MGHRA and CDR2 is YSYEKL. The CDR3 is 17 residues long.

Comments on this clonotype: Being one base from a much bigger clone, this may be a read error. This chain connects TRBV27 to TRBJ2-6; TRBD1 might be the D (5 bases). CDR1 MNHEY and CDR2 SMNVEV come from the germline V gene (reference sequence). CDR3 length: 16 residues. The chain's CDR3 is CASTPMSASGADVLTF. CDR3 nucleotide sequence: TGTGCCAGCACTCCCATGAGCGCCTCTGGGGCCGACGTCCTGACTTTC.

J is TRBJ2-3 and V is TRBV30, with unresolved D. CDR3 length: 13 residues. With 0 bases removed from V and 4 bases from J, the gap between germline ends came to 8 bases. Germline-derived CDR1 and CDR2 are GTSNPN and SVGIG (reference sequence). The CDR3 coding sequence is TGTGCCTGGAGTGTACGTATCTCAGATACGCAGTATTTT. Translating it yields CAWSVRISDTQYF.

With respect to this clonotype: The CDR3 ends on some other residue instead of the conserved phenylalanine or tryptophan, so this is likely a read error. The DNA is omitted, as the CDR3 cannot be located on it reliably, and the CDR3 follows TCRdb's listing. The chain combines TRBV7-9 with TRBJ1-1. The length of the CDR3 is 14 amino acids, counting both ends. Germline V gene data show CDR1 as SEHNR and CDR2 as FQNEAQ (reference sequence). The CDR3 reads CASSLADMNTEAFL.

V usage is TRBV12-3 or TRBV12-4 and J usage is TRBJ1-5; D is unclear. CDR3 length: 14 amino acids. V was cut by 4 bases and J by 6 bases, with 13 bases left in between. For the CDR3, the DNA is TGTGCCAGCAGTTCCGGCCGAGTCCTTCAGCCCCAGCATTTT. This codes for CASSSGRVLQPQHF.

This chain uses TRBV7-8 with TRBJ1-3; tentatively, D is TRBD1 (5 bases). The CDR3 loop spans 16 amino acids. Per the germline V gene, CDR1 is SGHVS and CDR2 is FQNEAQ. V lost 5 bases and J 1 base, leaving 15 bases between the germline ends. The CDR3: CASSPRRGVSGNTIYF. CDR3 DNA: TGTGCCAGCAGCCCACGGAGGGGTGTTTCTGGAAACACCATATATTTT.

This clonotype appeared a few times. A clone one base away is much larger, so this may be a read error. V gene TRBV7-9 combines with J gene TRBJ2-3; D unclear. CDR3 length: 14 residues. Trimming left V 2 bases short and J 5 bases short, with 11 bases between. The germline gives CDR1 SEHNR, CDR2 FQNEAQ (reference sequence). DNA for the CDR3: TGTGCCAGCAGCTTACCCTCTGCCGGAGATACGCAGTATTTT. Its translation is CASSLPSAGDTQYF.

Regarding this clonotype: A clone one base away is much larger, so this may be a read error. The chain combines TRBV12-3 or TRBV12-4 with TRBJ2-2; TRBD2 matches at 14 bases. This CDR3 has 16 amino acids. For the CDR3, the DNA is TGTGCCTGCAGTGTCGGACTAGCGGGGGGCTCCGGGGAGCTGTTTTTT. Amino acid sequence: CACSVGLAGGSGELFF.

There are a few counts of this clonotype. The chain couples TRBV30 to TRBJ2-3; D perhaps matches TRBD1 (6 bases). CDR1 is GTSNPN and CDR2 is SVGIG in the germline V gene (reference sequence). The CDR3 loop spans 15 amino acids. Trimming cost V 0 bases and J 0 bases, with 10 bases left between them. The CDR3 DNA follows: TGTGCCTGGAGTGTGGGGGCCCAAAGCACAGATACGCAGTATTTT. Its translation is CAWSVGAQSTDTQYF. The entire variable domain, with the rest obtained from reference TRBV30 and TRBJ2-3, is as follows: SQTIHQWPATLVQPVGSPLSLECTVEGTSNPNLYWYRQAAGRGLQLLFYSVGIGQISSEVPQNLSASRPQDRQFILSSKKLLLSDSGFYLCAWSVGAQSTDTQYFGPGTRLTVL.

The CDR3 loop reads CASSLDTGDNSPLHF. The CDR3 region has the DNA TGTGCCAGTAGTCTGGACACAGGCGATAATTCACCCCTCCACTTT. The V gene is TRBV19, the J gene TRBJ1-6; perhaps TRBD1 as D (5 bases). The V gene's germline CDR1 is LNHDA and CDR2 SQIVND (reference sequence). V gave up 5 bases and J gave up 5 bases, with 13 bases separating them. The CDR3 contains 15 residues.

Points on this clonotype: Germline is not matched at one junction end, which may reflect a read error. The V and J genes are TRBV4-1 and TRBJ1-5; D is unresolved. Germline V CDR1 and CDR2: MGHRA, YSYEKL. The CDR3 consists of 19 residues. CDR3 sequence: CASSQNPPREGMGNPPQHF. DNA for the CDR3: TGCGCCAGCAGCCAAAACCCCCCCCGTGAAGGTATGGGCAATCCGCCCCAGCATTTT.

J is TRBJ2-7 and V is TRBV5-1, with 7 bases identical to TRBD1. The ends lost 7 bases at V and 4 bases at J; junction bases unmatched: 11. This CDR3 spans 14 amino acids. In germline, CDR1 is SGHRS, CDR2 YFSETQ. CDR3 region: CASSWAGQEYEQYF. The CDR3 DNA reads TGCGCCAGCTCCTGGGCCGGACAGGAGTACGAGCAGTACTTC.

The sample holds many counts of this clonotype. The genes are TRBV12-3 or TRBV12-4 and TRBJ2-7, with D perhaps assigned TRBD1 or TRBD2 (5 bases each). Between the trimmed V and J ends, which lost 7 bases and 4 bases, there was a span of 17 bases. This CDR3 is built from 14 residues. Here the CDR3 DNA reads TGTGCCAGCACCTTGGGAGACAGATATTACGAGCAGTACTTC. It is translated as CASTLGDRYYEQYF.

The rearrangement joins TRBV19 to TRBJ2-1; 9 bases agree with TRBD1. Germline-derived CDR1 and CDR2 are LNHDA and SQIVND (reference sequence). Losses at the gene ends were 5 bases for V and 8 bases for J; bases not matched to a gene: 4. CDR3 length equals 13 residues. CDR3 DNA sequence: TGTGCCAGTAGTGCCACAGGGGGCCATGAGCAGTTCTTC. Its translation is CASSATGGHEQFF.

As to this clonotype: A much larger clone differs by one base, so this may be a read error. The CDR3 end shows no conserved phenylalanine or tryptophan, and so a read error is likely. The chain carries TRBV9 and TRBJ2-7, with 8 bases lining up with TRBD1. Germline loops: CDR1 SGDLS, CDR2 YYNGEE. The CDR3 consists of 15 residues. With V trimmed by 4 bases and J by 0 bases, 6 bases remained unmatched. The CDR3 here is CASSLGTGLSYEQYL. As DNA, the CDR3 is TGTGCCAGCAGCCTCGGGACAGGCCTCTCCTACGAGCAGTACCTC.

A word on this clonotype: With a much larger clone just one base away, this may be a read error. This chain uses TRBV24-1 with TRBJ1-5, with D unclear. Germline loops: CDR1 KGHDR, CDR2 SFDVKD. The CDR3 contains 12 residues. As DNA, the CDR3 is TGTGCCACCAGTGATTCGGTGGAGCCCCAGCGTTTT. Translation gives CATSDSVEPQRF.

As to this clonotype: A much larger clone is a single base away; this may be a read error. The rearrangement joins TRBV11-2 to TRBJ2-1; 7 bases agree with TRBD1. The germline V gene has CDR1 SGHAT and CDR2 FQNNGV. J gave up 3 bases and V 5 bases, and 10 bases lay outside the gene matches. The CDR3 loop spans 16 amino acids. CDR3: CASSHDRDRLYNEQFF. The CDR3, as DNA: TGTGCCAGCAGCCACGACCGGGACAGACTCTACAATGAGCAGTTCTTC. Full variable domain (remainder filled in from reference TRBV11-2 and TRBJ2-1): EAGVAQSPRYKIIEKRQSVAFWCNPISGHATLYWYQQILGQGPKLLIQFQNNGVVDDSQLPKDRFSAERLKGVDSTLKIQPAKLEDSAVYLCASSHDRDRLYNEQFFGPGTRLTVL.